This TCR beta chain stems from a study of T cell responses to AZD1222 COVID-19 vaccine. Findings and caveats of the study: Most donors were white British, females outnumbered males, and clonal diversity was possibly underestimated. Spike-specific TCR breadth and depth went up after people got two AZD1222 doses.

Trimming took 6 bases from V and 11 from J; bases not matched to a gene: 6. The CDR3 sequence is 14 residues long. Germline values: CDR1 MNHEY, CDR2 SMNVEV (reference sequence). The assay was immunoSEQ multiplex PCR, and TCRdb's table has in-frame clones only and misses some. In the table there are approximately 150,000 clones, approximately 86% of which are singletons. Only a few counts were recorded for this clone. Its antigen remains unknown. This rearrangement joins TRBV27 to TRBJ1-6; 11 bases align to TRBD1. The sequencing used peripheral blood, collected 28 days after the second dose of the MenACWY control vaccine. This clonotype originated in an adult who received the MenACWY meningococcal vaccine as a control. CDR3 residues: CASSPDRGRAPLHF. The CDR3 DNA is TGTGCCAGCAGCCCGGACAGGGGGCGGGCACCCCTCCACTTT.